This T cell receptor (beta chain) stems from a study of cytotoxic CD8 clonotypes in ibrutinib-treated CLL (dated by TCRdb to about 2021). Concerning the study at large: In this cohort, 15 patients were treatment-naive and about ten were relapsed/refractory, while about 18 had unmutated IGHV. Partial responses were observed in about 24 patients and complete responses in 2; after a median follow-up of 68 months, remission was maintained in roughly 14 patients and progression was observed in some twelve. Response samples were taken after a median of 12 months on treatment, ranging from about 6 to 40 months. Samples averaged about 260,000 productive templates and 94,082 productive rearrangements. Longitudinal samples were obtainable from about 30% of the 86 participants in the trial. Cryopreserved peripheral blood mononuclear cells were obtained before treatment, at response, and at either sustained remission or disease progression. All remission and progressive disease samples were collected while patients were still receiving ibrutinib. Study-wide conclusions, independent of this receptor: Baseline clonality was found to be higher than that of age-matched healthy donors and was strongly correlated with circulating CD8+ T-cell counts. Lymph node repertoires were not examined, and the timing of sampling was not matched between patients in sustained remission and those whose disease progressed. Clonality increased at ibrutinib response, stayed stable in sustained remission, and fell back toward baseline at progression. Public clonotypes were rare and either shrank or stayed stable during treatment, and the rise in clonality at ibrutinib response reflected expansion of private clonotypes.

Trimming costs V 4 bases and J 3 bases, and their ends lie 10 bases apart. From cysteine to phenylalanine, the CDR3 is 14 amino acids long. Only CDR3 DNA remains: 42 bases, in frame from the first base. CDR1 and CDR2 are read off the germline V gene as SGDLS and YYNGEE. The label giving this sample's time point can be read as: about 11 months on ibrutinib. Roughly 2.2 micrograms of genomic DNA were extracted from cryopreserved PBMCs for TCR beta library preparation. Longitudinal blood samples from CLL patients on ibrutinib monotherapy underwent high-throughput TCR beta sequencing. The patients took part in an open-label, single-center phase 2 trial of ibrutinib monotherapy. A MiSeq instrument was used for deep resolution sequencing, which targeted depths ranging from 1 in 1 million up to 1 in 200,000 T cells, with coverage averaging 10x for each clonotype. The immunoSEQ hsTCRB Kit was used to generate the TCR beta libraries. Per the original workflow: ImmunoSEQ Data Assistant and ImmunoSEQ Analyzer were used for data analysis, and V, D and J genes were assigned according to IMGT definitions. Clonality, which ranges from 0 to 1, was calculated as one minus the normalized Shannon entropy of productive rearrangement frequencies. Only overrepresented clonotypes making up at least 0.05% of the repertoire of each patient were included in the public clonotype analysis. Repertoires from some 13 age-matched healthy donors in immuneACCESS were used as clonality controls. TCRdb limited this immuneACCESS table to in-frame rearrangements with V and J called. A share of clones is missing; checked studies link under half to unresolved V genes, and the rest is unexplained. The V and J calls and the clone size are those of that table, but D and trimming were determined from the DNA. Within this sample are approximately 91,000 clones, with 70% to 80% of them counted one time only. The top ten hold about 4.4% of the sample.

Comment on this clone: The antigen it recognizes is unknown. No base quality information exists; no much larger clone differs at one position.

This specimen was PBMCs, taken after 12 months of ibrutinib treatment. Recombination joined TRBV9 with TRBJ1-4; the D gene identity is not certain. The receptor's source is a human donor with chronic lymphocytic leukemia. The CDR3 sequence is CASSSQPANEKLFF. The DNA is as follows: TGTGCCAGCAGCTCCCAGCCCGCTAATGAAAAACTGTTTTTT.